Listed below are T cell receptor beta chains from one sample, sequenced in a study of blood T cell repertoires in COVID-19. Some clones are missing from TCRdb's copy, which holds only in-frame ones; the method was immunoSEQ multiplex PCR. The data show some 300,000 clones, with around 90% seen just once and 2% to 2.5% held by the top ten. Sequencing was done on a sample of PBMCs or T cells enriched from blood (not recorded which). The receptors derive from a woman aged 55-70 years in a cohort exposed to, infected with or recovered from COVID-19 (not recorded which). Each CDR3 is given with its conserved first and last residue. Each record gives: J gene, V gene, CDR3 length, clone size, D gene, CDR3 protein, CDR3 DNA. The D gene is left open where the match is weak. Only part of the rows carry a size: once, few, many, or a class if the clone is expanded.

TRBJ2-1	TRBV6-6	16	.	TRBD2	CASSYLASGTRAEQFF	TGTGCCAGCAGTTATCTGGCTAGCGGGACCCGGGCTGAGCAGTTCTTC
TRBJ2-1	TRBV1	17	.	.	CTSSHHSGRAEDNEQFF	TGCACCAGCAGCCATCACAGCGGGAGGGCCGAGGACAATGAGCAGTTCTTC
TRBJ2-7	TRBV24-1	16	.	TRBD1	CATSDSGRDRVYEQYF	TGTGCCACCAGTGATTCTGGCCGGGACAGGGTCTACGAGCAGTACTTC
TRBJ2-7	TRBV4-2	14	.	TRBD1	CASSQATGGHEQYF	TGTGCCAGCAGCCAAGCCACAGGGGGCCACGAGCAGTACTTC
TRBJ1-6	TRBV7-2	14	.	.	CASSPNGPKAPLHF	TGTGCCAGCAGCCCAAATGGGCCGAAAGCACCCCTCCACTTT
TRBJ2-7	TRBV9	15	.	TRBD2	CASSVEGTSAHEQYF	TGTGCCAGCAGCGTAGAGGGGACTAGCGCCCACGAGCAGTACTTC
TRBJ2-5	TRBV5-4	17	.	TRBD1	CASSPRTGGASRETQYF	TGTGCCAGCAGCCCACGGACAGGGGGCGCGTCACGAGAGACCCAGTACTTC
TRBJ1-5	TRBV21-1	15	.	.	CASSNDRGRNGPQHF	TGTGCCAGCAGCAACGACAGGGGGCGAAATGGGCCCCAGCATTTT
TRBJ1-4	TRBV28	15	.	TRBD1	CASSFARQGGEKLFF	TGTGCCAGCAGTTTTGCGAGACAGGGTGGAGAAAAACTGTTTTTT
TRBJ2-7	TRBV29-1	15	.	TRBD1	CSADGSGQGSYEQYF	TGCAGCGCTGACGGATCGGGACAGGGCTCCTACGAGCAGTACTTC
TRBJ2-7	TRBV18	14	.	.	CASSPTGLSYEQYF	TGTGCCAGCTCACCAACAGGGCTCTCCTACGAGCAGTACTTC
TRBJ2-5	TRBV7-2	14	.	.	CASSLRAYRETQYF	TGTGCCAGCAGCTTACGAGCCTACCGGGAGACCCAGTACTTC
TRBJ2-7	TRBV28	16	.	TRBD1	CASRANPGTGGYEQYF	TGTGCCAGCAGAGCAAACCCCGGGACAGGGGGCTACGAGCAGTACTTC
TRBJ2-1	TRBV5-4	16	.	TRBD1	CASSLGGAQGAGEQFF	TGTGCCAGCAGCTTGGGGGGGGCACAGGGGGCCGGTGAGCAGTTCTTC
TRBJ2-7	TRBV19	12	.	.	CASSMPGYEQYF	TGTGCCAGTAGTATGCCGGGCTACGAGCAGTACTTC
TRBJ1-1	TRBV7-2	14	.	.	CASSLNGDVTEAFF	TGTGCCAGCAGCTTAAACGGGGATGTCACTGAAGCTTTCTTT
TRBJ1-2	TRBV30	16	.	TRBD1	CAWSVSLAGGIYGYTF	TGTGCCTGGAGTGTGAGTTTGGCAGGGGGCATCTATGGCTACACCTTC
TRBJ1-2	TRBV28	13	.	.	CASRSAGVYGYTF	TGTGCCAGCAGATCGGCGGGCGTCTATGGCTACACCTTC
TRBJ2-7	TRBV27	16	.	TRBD2	CASSLRKLAGRYEQYF	TGTGCCAGCAGTTTAAGAAAACTAGCGGGAAGATACGAGCAGTACTTC
TRBJ1-1	TRBV30	15	.	TRBD1	CAWGDPGQGGTEAFF	TGTGCCTGGGGTGATCCGGGACAGGGGGGCACTGAAGCTTTCTTT
TRBJ2-5	TRBV5-1	14	once	TRBD1	CASSRTGWDETQYF	TGCGCCAGCAGCAGGACAGGGTGGGATGAGACCCAGTACTTC
TRBJ2-1	TRBV5-1	14	.	.	CASSLLDTYNEQFF	TGCGCCAGCAGCTTGTTGGACACTTACAATGAGCAGTTCTTC
TRBJ1-5	TRBV28	14	few	TRBD1	CASKSGQGVQPQHF	TGTGCCAGCAAGAGTGGACAGGGTGTACAGCCCCAGCATTTT
TRBJ2-7	TRBV14	15	few	TRBD2	CASSSSSGGPYEQYF	TGTGCCAGCAGCTCCTCTAGCGGGGGTCCCTACGAGCAGTACTTC